The rows below give T cell receptor beta chains drawn from one sample of a study of blood T cell repertoires in COVID-19. Profiled with immunoSEQ multiplex PCR; TCRdb holds only in-frame clones, not every one. This sample has about 380,000 clones, with more than 75% found just once. The sequencing input was PBMCs or T cells enriched from blood (not recorded which). These receptors were obtained from a woman younger than 30 who had recovered from COVID-19. The CDR3 runs from the conserved cysteine through the conserved F or W. D genes are given only for firm matches. Some rows have no size entry. The others give once, few or many, or a class for an expanded clone.

V gene	clone size	J gene	D gene	CDR3 DNA	CDR3 protein
TRBV14	.	TRBJ1-2	TRBD1	TGTGCCAGCAGTGGAGGGGGCAACTATGGCTACACCTTC	CASSGGGNYGYTF
TRBV4-1	few	TRBJ2-7	TRBD1	TGCGCCAGCAGCCACCCAGGGGGCTCCTACGAGCAGTACTTC	CASSHPGGSYEQYF
TRBV14	.	TRBJ2-1	TRBD2	TGTGCCAGCAGCCCTCGGGGGGGCCAAAATGAGCAGTTCTTC	CASSPRGGQNEQFF
TRBV5-1	.	TRBJ2-5	.	TGCGCCAGCACATCGGGACTGCAAGAGACCCAGTACTTC	CASTSGLQETQYF
TRBV9	once	TRBJ1-1	.	TGTGCCAGCAGCTCGGGGGGGATTGAAGCTTTCTTT	CASSSGGIEAFF
TRBV5-4	.	TRBJ1-1	.	TGTGCCAGCAGCTTCGGTGGTACTGAAGCTTTCTTT	CASSFGGTEAFF
TRBV5-4	.	TRBJ2-7	.	TGTGCCAGCAGCCCGGACAGTCTCCGGTCCCTCGAGCAGTACTTC	CASSPDSLRSLEQYF
TRBV27	once	TRBJ1-1	.	TGTGCCAGCAGTTTAACAGTACTGAACACTGAAGCTTTCTTT	CASSLTVLNTEAFF
TRBV13	.	TRBJ1-2	.	TGTGCCAGCAGCTTAGCAGGGGTTGGAGTCTATGGCTACACCTTC	CASSLAGVGVYGYTF
TRBV7-9	.	TRBJ2-3	.	TGTGCCAGCAGCTTTTACAGGGGAGGCGAGACAGATACGCAGTATTTT	CASSFYRGGETDTQYF
TRBV24-1	.	TRBJ2-5	TRBD2	TGTGCCACCAGCCCCAGCGGGGGGGAAGAGACCCAGTACTTC	CATSPSGGEETQYF
TRBV5-5	once	TRBJ2-7	TRBD2	TGTGCCAGCAGCTTCCCTAGCGGGGGTATGAGCGAGCAGTACTTC	CASSFPSGGMSEQYF
TRBV6-4	.	TRBJ1-2	TRBD1	TGTGCCAGCGGCGGACAGGGGCAGGGCTATGGCTACACCTTC	CASGGQGQGYGYTF
TRBV11-2	.	TRBJ1-5	.	TGTGCCAGCAGCTTCCTTAGCAATCAGCCCCAGCATTTT	CASSFLSNQPQHF
TRBV15	once	TRBJ1-4	.	TGTGCCACCAGGGAGAGAAGGTACGAAAAACTGTTTTTT	CATRERRYEKLFF
TRBV9	.	TRBJ1-5	TRBD1	TGTGCCAGCAGCGGGTCTCCCGGGACAGGGATTGAGCCCCAGCATTTT	CASSGSPGTGIEPQHF
TRBV6-5	.	TRBJ1-1	.	TGTGCCAGCAGTCTAGCAGGGAACACTGAAGCTTTCTTT	CASSLAGNTEAFF
TRBV30	.	TRBJ1-2	TRBD1	TGTGCCTGGAGTCCGGGACAGGGGGCGCGTGGCTACACCTTC	CAWSPGQGARGYTF
TRBV18	.	TRBJ1-4	TRBD1	TGTGCCAGCTCACCAAGGTACCCGGGACAGGGAACGACTAATGAAAAACTGTTTTTT	CASSPRYPGQGTTNEKLFF
TRBV6-2/TRBV6-3	.	TRBJ2-7	.	TGTGCCAGCAGTTACGATTCCGGGGACTGGTCCTACGAGCAGTACTTC	CASSYDSGDWSYEQYF
TRBV5-6	.	TRBJ1-5	TRBD1	TGTGCCAGCAGCTTGGCCGGGGACAGAACAATCAATCAGCCCCAGCATTTT	CASSLAGDRTINQPQHF
TRBV7-2	.	TRBJ2-7	TRBD1	TGTGCCAGCAGCCCTTGGACAGGGATGTCCTACGAGCAGTACTTC	CASSPWTGMSYEQYF
TRBV11-2	.	TRBJ2-5	TRBD2	TGTGCCAGCAGCCCTGGGACTAGCGGCCTCCAGACCCAGTACTTC	CASSPGTSGLQTQYF
TRBV5-4	.	TRBJ1-4	.	TGTGCCAGCAGCCGACAGGATCCAACTAATGAAAAACTGTTTTTT	CASSRQDPTNEKLFF
TRBV5-1	.	TRBJ1-2	.	TGCGCCAGCAGCCCAGGCTTGGGCTATGGCTACACCTTC	CASSPGLGYGYTF
TRBV3-1/TRBV3-2	.	TRBJ2-7	TRBD1	TGTGCCAGCAGCGCGAACAGGGGGAGCTACGAGCAGTACTTC	CASSANRGSYEQYF
TRBV5-4	.	TRBJ2-7	.	TGTGCCAGCAGCTTGGCGCTAGAGAACGAGCAGTACTTC	CASSLALENEQYF
TRBV24-1	.	TRBJ1-5	TRBD1	TGTGCCACCAGTGAGCCTCCGGGACAGGGGCTCGAAGGGAGCAATCAGCCCCAGCATTTT	CATSEPPGQGLEGSNQPQHF
TRBV6-5	.	TRBJ2-3	.	TGTGCCAGCAGTTCAGGGCCTAGCACAGATACGCAGTATTTT	CASSSGPSTDTQYF
TRBV19	.	TRBJ2-1	.	TGTGCCAGTAGTCCCAGGGGAGTGAGCTCCTACAATGAGCAGTTCTTC	CASSPRGVSSYNEQFF
TRBV6-2/TRBV6-3	.	TRBJ1-1	.	TGTGCCAGCAGTTACCCCAGGGGCACTGAAGCTTTCTTT	CASSYPRGTEAFF
TRBV7-9	.	TRBJ1-1	.	TGTGCCAGCAGTTATAGAGCGGGGGCGAACACTGAAGCTTTCTTT	CASSYRAGANTEAFF
TRBV14	once	TRBJ2-1	.	TGTGCCAGCAGCCAACTCCTCTTACAGGGTTCCCCCTACAATGAGCAGTTCTTC	CASSQLLLQGSPYNEQFF
TRBV6-1	.	TRBJ2-7	.	TGTGCCAGCAGTAAAGCAGGGAGTTCCTACGAGCAGTACTTC	CASSKAGSSYEQYF
TRBV6-5	.	TRBJ1-6	.	TGTGCCAGCAGGAAAGACAGTTATAATTCACCCCTCCACTTT	CASRKDSYNSPLHF
TRBV19	.	TRBJ2-5	TRBD2	TGTGCCAGTAGTATAACTAGCGGGGGACAAGAGACCCAGTACTTC	CASSITSGGQETQYF
TRBV6-5	.	TRBJ1-2	.	TGTGCCAGCAGGGAGGGTCCTACAAAGCGTGGCTACACCTTC	CASREGPTKRGYTF
TRBV30	.	TRBJ1-5	.	TGTGCCTGGAGTCCCCAAAGCAATCAGCCCCAGCATTTT	CAWSPQSNQPQHF
TRBV15	.	TRBJ1-5	TRBD1	TGTGCCACCAGCAGAGGACTACAGGGGAATCAGCCCCAGCATTTT	CATSRGLQGNQPQHF
TRBV7-3	.	TRBJ1-4	TRBD1	TGTGCCAGCAGCTTAGAGGGGACAGGTCAGGAAAAACTGTTTTTT	CASSLEGTGQEKLFF
TRBV28	.	TRBJ1-2	.	TGTGCCAGCGGTTATTTCGAGGGCTACACCTTC	CASGYFEGYTF
TRBV7-6	.	TRBJ2-7	.	TGTGCCAGCAGCTTAGAAAGTATGAGCTCCTACGAGCAGTACTTC	CASSLESMSSYEQYF
TRBV6-5	.	TRBJ1-1	.	TGTGCCAGCAGTTACGGCCGACCGACAGTATACACTGAAGCTTTCTTT	CASSYGRPTVYTEAFF
TRBV5-4	once	TRBJ2-3	.	TGTGCCAGCAGCTCCCCAGCTGGGCCCAGCACAGATACGCAGTATTTT	CASSSPAGPSTDTQYF
TRBV11-1	.	TRBJ1-1	.	TGTGCCAGCAGCTTTTACACCACTGAAGCTTTCTTT	CASSFYTTEAFF
TRBV11-2	.	TRBJ1-3	.	TGTGCCAGCAGCTTAGACTCCCCGGGGAACACCATATATTTT	CASSLDSPGNTIYF